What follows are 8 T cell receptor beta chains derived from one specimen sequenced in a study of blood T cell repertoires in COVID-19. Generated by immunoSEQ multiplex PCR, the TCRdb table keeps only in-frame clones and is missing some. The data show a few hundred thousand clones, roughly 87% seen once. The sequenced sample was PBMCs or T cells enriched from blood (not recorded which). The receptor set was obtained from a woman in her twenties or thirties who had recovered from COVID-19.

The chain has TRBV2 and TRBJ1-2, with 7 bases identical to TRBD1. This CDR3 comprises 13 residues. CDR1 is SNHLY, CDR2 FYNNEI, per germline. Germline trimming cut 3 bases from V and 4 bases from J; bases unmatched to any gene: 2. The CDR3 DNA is TGTGCCAGCAGTGATCGGGACAGCTATGGCTACACCTTC. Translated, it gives CASSDRDSYGYTF.

The CDR3 spells CASRTGGGEKLFF. Here the CDR3 DNA reads TGTGCCAGCCGGACAGGGGGCGGTGAAAAACTGTTTTTT. This chain joins TRBV28 and TRBJ1-4; 11 nucleotides line up with TRBD1. CDR3 length equals 13 residues. CDR1 and CDR2 from the germline V gene are MDHEN and SYDVKM. The V segment lost 8 bases and the J segment 7 bases; nucleotides outside the gene matches: 3.

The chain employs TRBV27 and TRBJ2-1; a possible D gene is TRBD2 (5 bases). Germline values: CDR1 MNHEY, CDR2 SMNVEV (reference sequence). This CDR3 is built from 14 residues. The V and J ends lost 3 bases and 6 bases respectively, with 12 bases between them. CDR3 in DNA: TGTGCCAGCAGTTTGGGTAGCGTGGCCAATGAGCAGTTCTTC. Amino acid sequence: CASSLGSVANEQFF.

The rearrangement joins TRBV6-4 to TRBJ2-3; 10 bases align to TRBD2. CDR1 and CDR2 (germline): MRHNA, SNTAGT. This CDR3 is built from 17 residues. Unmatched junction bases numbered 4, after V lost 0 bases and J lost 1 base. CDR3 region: CASSDSTTSGGTDTQYF. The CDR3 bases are TGTGCCAGCAGTGACTCGACCACTAGCGGGGGCACAGATACGCAGTATTTT.

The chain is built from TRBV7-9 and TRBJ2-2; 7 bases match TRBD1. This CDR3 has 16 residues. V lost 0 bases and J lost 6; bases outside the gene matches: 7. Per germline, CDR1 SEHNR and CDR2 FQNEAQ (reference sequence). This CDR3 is CASSLAETGKSGELFF. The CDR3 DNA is TGTGCCAGCAGCTTAGCAGAGACAGGGAAATCCGGGGAGCTGTTTTTT.

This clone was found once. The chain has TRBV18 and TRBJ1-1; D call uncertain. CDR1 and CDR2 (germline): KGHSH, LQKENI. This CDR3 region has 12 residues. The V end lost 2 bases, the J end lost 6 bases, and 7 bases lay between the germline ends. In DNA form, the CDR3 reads TGTGCCAGCTCACCAGGAGGAGCTGAAGCTTTCTTT. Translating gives CASSPGGAEAFF.

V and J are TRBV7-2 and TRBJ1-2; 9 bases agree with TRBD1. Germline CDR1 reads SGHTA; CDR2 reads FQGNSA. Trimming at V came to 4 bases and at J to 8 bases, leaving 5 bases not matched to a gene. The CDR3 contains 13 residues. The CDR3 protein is CASSSGQGRGYTF. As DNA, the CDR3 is TGTGCCAGCAGCTCGGGACAGGGTAGGGGCTACACCTTC.

The CDR3 DNA reads TGCGCCAGCAGCGGGGGACAGGGGGCCTCCTACGAGCAGTACTTC. It encodes CASSGGQGASYEQYF. The genes are TRBV5-1 and TRBJ2-7; 12 bases align to TRBD1. After removal of 4 bases from V and 0 bases from J, the junction contained 2 bases not matched to a gene. This CDR3 has 15 residues. CDR1 and CDR2 from the germline V gene are SGHRS and YFSETQ.